This T cell receptor beta chain came from a study of CD8 T cells in Susac syndrome. With random hexamers, reverse transcription was performed on about 0.5 to 1 ug of RNA. TCR beta CDR3 was amplified by immunoSEQ multiplex PCR. This amplification extended across 54 Vbeta and 13 Jbeta segments. TCRdb ran MiXCR on the immunoSEQ multiplex PCR reads and lists one entry per CDR3 protein. The profile shows 250,000 to 300,000 distinct CDR3 sequences, approximately 81% of them singletons. The CDR3 extends over 15 amino acids. Germline loops: CDR1 MNHNS, CDR2 SASEGT. The V gene end was trimmed by 6 bases and the J gene end by 3 bases; junction bases not matched to a gene: 5. The T cells that were sequenced for TCR beta were CD8+ and CD4+ cells from blood. Treatment-naive patients with stable or active relapsing-remitting disease served as multiple sclerosis controls. Negative magnetic isolation gave CD8+ and CD4+ cells; FACS enriched CD8+ TEMRA.

V is TRBV6-1 and J is TRBJ2-3; 11 bases fit TRBD2. The source is a human donor with multiple sclerosis. The sequencing input was CD8+ T cells from PBMCs. The CDR3 here is CASRSLAGVTDTQYF. CDR3 DNA sequence: TGTGCCAGCAGGTCACTAGCGGGAGTAACAGATACGCAGTATTTT.